This T cell receptor (beta chain) was captured in a study of regulatory T cells in long-lasting Graves disease. This clonotype was found many times. Arm-PCR of CDR3 regions and iRepertoire HTBI primers were the basis on which TCR beta libraries were built. MiXCR, run by TCRdb on the multiplex PCR reads, gives a single entry per CDR3 protein. The repertoire holds about 520,000 distinct CDR3 sequences, around 12% seen once, with roughly 8.9% in the top ten. The time point is: newly diagnosed GD, antithyroid drugs for less than 3 months. The TCR library was made from RNA extracted from PBMCs. These sequences were also reported in another study, on T cells in Graves' hyperthyroidism and ophthalmopathy. That work states: The TCR CDR3 was amplified in a first-round RT-PCR using the HTBI primer set. Most thyroid clonotypes with frequency above 0.001 were detected in blood.

The sequence came from a woman aged 25 to 45 with Graves disease. This specimen consisted of peripheral blood mononuclear cells (PBMCs), obtained at new diagnosis, from a patient treated with antithyroid drugs.

Written as DNA, the CDR3 is TGTGCCAGCAGCCCTAGCGGCCCCAGGGAAGAGCAGTACTTC. Translation: CASSPSGPREEQYF. The chain joins TRBV12-3 or TRBV12-4 to TRBJ2-7; 7 bases are shared with TRBD2. The J segment lost 7 bases and the V segment lost 6 bases, leaving 12 bases of the junction unmatched. The CDR3 covers 14 residues.